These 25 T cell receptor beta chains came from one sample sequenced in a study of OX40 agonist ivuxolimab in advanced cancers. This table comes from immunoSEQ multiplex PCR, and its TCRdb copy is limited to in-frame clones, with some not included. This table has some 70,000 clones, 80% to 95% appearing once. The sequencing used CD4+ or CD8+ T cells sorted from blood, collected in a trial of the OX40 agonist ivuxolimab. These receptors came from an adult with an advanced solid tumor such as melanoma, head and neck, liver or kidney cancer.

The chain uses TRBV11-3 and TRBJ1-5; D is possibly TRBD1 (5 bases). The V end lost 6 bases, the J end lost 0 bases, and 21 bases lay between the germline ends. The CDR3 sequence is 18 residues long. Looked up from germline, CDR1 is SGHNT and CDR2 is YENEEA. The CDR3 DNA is TGTGCCAGCAGATGTACCTCGCAGGGTCGGGTTAGCAATCAGCCCCAGCATTTT. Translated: CASRCTSQGRVSNQPQHF. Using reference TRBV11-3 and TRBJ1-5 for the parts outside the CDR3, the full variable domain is EAGVVQSPRYKIIEKKQPVAFWCNPISGHNTLYWYLQNLGQGPELLIRYENEEAVDDSQLPKDRFSAERLKGVDSTLKIQPAELGDSAVYLCASRCTSQGRVSNQPQHFGDGTRLSIL.

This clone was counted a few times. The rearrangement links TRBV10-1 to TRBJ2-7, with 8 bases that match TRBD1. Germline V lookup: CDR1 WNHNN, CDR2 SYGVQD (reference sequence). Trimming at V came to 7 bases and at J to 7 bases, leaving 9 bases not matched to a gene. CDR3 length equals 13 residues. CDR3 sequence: CASTGDRGGEQYF. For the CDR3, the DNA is TGCGCCAGCACTGGAGACAGGGGAGGAGAGCAGTACTTC.

CDR3 DNA sequence: TGTGCCTGGAGTGTAAGCGGGTACGAGCAGTACTTC. Translated, it gives CAWSVSGYEQYF. V is TRBV30 and J is TRBJ2-7; a weak D match, TRBD2 (6 bases). The V gene's germline CDR1 is GTSNPN and CDR2 SVGIG (reference sequence). V lost 0 bases and J 4 bases, leaving 7 bases between the germline ends. This CDR3 contains 12 residues.

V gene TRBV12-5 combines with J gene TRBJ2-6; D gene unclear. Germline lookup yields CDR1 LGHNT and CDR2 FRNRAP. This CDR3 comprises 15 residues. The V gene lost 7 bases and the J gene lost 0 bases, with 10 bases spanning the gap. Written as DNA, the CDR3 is TGTGCTAGTGCCTCAAGAAACTCTGGGGCCAACGTCCTGACTTTC. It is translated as CASASRNSGANVLTF.

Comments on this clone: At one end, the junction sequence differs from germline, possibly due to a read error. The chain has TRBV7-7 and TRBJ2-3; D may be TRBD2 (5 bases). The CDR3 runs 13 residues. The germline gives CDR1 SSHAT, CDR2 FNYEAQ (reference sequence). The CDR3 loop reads CASSMTIPDTQYF. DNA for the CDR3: TGTGCTAGCAGCATGACTATCCCAGATACGCAGTATTTT. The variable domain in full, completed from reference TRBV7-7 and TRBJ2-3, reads GAGVSQSPRYKVTKRGQDVTLRCDPISSHATLYWYQQALGQGPEFLTYFNYEAQPDKSGLPSDRFSAERPEGSISTLTIQRTEQRDSAMYRCASSMTIPDTQYFGPGTRLTVL.

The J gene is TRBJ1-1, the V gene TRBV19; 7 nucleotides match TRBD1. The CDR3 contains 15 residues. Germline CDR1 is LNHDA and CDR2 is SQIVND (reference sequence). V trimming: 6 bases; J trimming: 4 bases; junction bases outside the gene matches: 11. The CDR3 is CASSPLQGVVTEAFF. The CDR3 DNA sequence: TGTGCCAGTAGCCCCCTTCAGGGGGTGGTCACTGAAGCTTTCTTT.

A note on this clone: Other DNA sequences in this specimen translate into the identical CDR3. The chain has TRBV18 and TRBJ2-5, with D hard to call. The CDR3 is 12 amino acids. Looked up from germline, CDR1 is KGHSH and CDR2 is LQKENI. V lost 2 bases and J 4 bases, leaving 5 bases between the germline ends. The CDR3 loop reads CASSPRGETQYF. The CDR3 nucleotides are TGTGCCAGCTCACCAAGAGGAGAGACCCAGTACTTC.

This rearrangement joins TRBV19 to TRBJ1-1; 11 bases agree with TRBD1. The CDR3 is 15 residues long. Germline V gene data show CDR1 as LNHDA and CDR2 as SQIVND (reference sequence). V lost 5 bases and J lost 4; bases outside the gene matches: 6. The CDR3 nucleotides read TGTGCCAGTAGTGGACAGGGGGCGGGAAGCACTGAAGCTTTCTTT. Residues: CASSGQGAGSTEAFF.

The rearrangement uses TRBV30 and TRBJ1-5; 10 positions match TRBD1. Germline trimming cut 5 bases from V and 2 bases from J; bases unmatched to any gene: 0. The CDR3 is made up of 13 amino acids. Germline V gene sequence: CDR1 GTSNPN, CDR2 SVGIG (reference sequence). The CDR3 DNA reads TGTGCCTGGGGGACAGGGGGCAATCAGCCCCAGCATTTT. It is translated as CAWGTGGNQPQHF.

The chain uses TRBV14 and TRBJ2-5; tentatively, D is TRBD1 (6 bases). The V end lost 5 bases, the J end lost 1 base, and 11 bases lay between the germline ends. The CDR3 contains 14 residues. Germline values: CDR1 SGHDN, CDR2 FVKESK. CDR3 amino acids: CASSGGQFQETQYF. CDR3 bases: TGTGCCAGCAGCGGGGGACAATTCCAAGAGACCCAGTACTTC.

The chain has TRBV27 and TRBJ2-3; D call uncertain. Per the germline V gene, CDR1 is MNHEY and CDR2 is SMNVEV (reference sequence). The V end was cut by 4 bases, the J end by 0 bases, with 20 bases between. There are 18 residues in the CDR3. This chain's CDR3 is CASSSRPKKQISTDTQYF. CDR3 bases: TGTGCCAGCAGTTCTCGGCCAAAGAAGCAGATCAGCACAGATACGCAGTATTTT.

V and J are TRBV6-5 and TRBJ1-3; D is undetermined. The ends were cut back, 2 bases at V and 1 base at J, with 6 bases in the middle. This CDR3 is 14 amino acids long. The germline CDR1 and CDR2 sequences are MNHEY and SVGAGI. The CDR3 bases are TGTGCCAGCAGTTACGATGGGTCTGGAAACACCATATATTTT. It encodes CASSYDGSGNTIYF.

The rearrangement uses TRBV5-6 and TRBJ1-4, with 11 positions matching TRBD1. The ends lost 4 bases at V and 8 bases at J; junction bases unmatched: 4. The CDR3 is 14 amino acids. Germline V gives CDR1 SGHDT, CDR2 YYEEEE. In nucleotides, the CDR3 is TGTGCCAGCAGCCCTTGGACAGGGGGCGAAAAACTGTTTTTT. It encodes CASSPWTGGEKLFF.

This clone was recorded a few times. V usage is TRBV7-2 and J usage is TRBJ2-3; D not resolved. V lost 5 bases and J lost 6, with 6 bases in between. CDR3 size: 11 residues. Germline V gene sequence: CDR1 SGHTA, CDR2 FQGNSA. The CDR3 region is CASSPLDTQYF. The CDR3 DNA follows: TGTGCCAGCAGCCCGCTTGATACGCAGTATTTT.

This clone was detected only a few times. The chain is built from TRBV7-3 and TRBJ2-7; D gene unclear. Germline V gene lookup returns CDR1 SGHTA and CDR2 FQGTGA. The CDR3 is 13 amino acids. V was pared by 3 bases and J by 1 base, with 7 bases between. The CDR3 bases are TGTGCCAGCAGCTTCGGCAGTTCCTACGAGCAGTACTTC. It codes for CASSFGSSYEQYF.

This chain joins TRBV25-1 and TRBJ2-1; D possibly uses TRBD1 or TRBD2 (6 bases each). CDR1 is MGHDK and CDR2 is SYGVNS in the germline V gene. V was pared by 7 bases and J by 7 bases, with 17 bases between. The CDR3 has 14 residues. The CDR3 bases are TGTGCCAGCAACAGCAGGGGAGGTTTGAATGAGCAGTTCTTC. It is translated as CASNSRGGLNEQFF.

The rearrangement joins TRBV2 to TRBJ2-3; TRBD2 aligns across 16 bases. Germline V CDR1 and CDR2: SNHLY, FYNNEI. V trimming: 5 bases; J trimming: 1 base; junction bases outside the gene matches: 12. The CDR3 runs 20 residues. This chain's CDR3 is CASSSRYGTSGRGGTDTQYF. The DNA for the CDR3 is TGTGCCAGCAGTAGCCGATACGGGACTAGCGGGAGGGGGGGCACAGATACGCAGTATTTT.

CDR3 sequence reads: CASKSGTTYNEQFF. DNA of the CDR3: TGTGCCAGCAAATCCGGGACTACTTACAATGAGCAGTTCTTC. The chain links TRBV2 to TRBJ2-1; the match to TRBD2 covers 7 bases. V gave up 7 bases and J gave up 4 bases; unmatched junction bases: 7. Per the germline V gene, CDR1 is SNHLY and CDR2 is FYNNEI. The CDR3 length is 14 residues.

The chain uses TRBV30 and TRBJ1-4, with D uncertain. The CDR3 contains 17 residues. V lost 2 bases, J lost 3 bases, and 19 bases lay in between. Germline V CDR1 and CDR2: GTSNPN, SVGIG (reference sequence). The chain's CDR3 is CAWSPKGGLVANEKLFF. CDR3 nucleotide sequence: TGTGCCTGGAGTCCCAAAGGAGGGCTCGTTGCTAATGAAAAACTGTTTTTT. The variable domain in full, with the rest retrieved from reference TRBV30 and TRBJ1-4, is SQTIHQWPATLVQPVGSPLSLECTVEGTSNPNLYWYRQAAGRGLQLLFYSVGIGQISSEVPQNLSASRPQDRQFILSSKKLLLSDSGFYLCAWSPKGGLVANEKLFFGSGTQLSVL.

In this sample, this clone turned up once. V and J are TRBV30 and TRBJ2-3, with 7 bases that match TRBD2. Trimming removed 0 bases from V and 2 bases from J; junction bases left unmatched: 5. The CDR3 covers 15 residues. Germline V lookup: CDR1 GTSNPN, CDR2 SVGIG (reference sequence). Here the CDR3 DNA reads TGTGCCTGGAGTGTTCTAGCGGCGTCCACAGATACGCAGTATTTT. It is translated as CAWSVLAASTDTQYF. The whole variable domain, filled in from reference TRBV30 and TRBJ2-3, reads SQTIHQWPATLVQPVGSPLSLECTVEGTSNPNLYWYRQAAGRGLQLLFYSVGIGQISSEVPQNLSASRPQDRQFILSSKKLLLSDSGFYLCAWSVLAASTDTQYFGPGTRLTVL.

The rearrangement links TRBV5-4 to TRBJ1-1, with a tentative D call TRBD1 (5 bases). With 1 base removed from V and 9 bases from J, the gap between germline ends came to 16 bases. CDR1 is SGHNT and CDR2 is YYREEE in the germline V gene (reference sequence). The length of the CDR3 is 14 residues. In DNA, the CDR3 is TGTGCCAGCAGCTTGACCCACGGGACGACTAAAGCTTTCTTT. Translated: CASSLTHGTTKAFF. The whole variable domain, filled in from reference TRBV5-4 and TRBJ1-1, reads ETGVTQSPTHLIKTRGQQVTLRCSSQSGHNTVSWYQQALGQGPQFIFQYYREEENGRGNFPPRFSGLQFPNYSSELNVNALELDDSALYLCASSLTHGTTKAFFGQGTRLTVV.

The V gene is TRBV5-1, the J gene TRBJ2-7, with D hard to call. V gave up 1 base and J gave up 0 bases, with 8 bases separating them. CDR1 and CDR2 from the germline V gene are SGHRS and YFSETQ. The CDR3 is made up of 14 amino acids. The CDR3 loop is CASSLSSSSYEQYF. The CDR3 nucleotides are TGCGCCAGCAGCTTGTCGTCTAGCTCCTACGAGCAGTACTTC.

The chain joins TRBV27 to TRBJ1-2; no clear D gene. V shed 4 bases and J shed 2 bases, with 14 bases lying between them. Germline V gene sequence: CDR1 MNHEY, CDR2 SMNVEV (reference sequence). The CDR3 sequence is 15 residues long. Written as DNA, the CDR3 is TGTGCCAGCAGTTCTAGGACGGTACGAAACTATGGCTACACCTTC. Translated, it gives CASSSRTVRNYGYTF.

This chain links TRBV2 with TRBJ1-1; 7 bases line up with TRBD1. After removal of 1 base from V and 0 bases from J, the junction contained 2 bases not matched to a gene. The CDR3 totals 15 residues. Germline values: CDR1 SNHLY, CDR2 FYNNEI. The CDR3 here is CASSEEGQVNTEAFF. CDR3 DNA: TGTGCCAGCAGTGAAGAAGGACAGGTGAACACTGAAGCTTTCTTT.

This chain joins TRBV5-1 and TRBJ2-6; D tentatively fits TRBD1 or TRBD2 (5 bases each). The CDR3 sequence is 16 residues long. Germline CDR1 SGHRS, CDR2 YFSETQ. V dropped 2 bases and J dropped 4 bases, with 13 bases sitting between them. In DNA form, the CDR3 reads TGCGCCAGCAGCTTCTCTCTCGGGACGGGGGCCAACGTCCTGACTTTC. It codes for CASSFSLGTGANVLTF.